This is a list of T cell receptor beta chains from one sample in a study of T-cell memory formation after mild COVID-19. TCRdb used MiXCR to reprocess the 5' RACE reads, holding one entry per CDR3 protein. This table holds 150,000 to 200,000 distinct CDR3 sequences, around 13% found once. Source material: PBMCs or a T cell subset sorted from them (not recorded which). The origin of the receptors is an adult woman who had mild COVID-19 (a few samples of this study predate the infection). Cell type and time point are not known. Both conserved end residues are part of each CDR3. The D gene is left open where the match is weak. Some rows have no size entry. The others give once, few or many, or a class for an expanded clone.

j_call | clone_size | d_call | cdr3_length | v_call | cdr3_nt | cdr3_aa
TRBJ1-2 | . | . | 13 | TRBV11-1 | TGTGCCAGCAGCCTCGGGAGGGACTATGGCTACACCTTC | CASSLGRDYGYTF
TRBJ2-1 | . | . | 13 | TRBV29-1 | TGCAGCGTTGAAGGTCTAGGAGATGATGAGCAGTTCTTC | CSVEGLGDDEQFF
TRBJ2-7 | few | . | 12 | TRBV6-5 | TGTGCCAGCAGTACACCATCGTCCGAGCAGTACTTC | CASSTPSSEQYF
TRBJ2-1 | few | . | 16 | TRBV19 | TGTGCCAGCACTATAGAGGGGGGAGACGGCTACAATGAGCAGTTCTTC | CASTIEGGDGYNEQFF
TRBJ2-2 | . | TRBD1 | 15 | TRBV19 | TGTGCCAGTAGTCGGCGACAGGGATTCACCGGGGAGCTGTTTTTT | CASSRRQGFTGELFF
TRBJ2-1 | many | . | 18 | TRBV5-6 | TGTGCCAGCAGCTTGGCGTGGCTCGGTACAACCTCCTACAATGAGCAGTTCTTC | CASSLAWLGTTSYNEQFF
TRBJ1-4 | . | TRBD1 | 17 | TRBV4-1 | TGCGCCAGCAGCCGGTGGTCAGCCGGGACAGCGAATGAAAAACTGTTTTTT | CASSRWSAGTANEKLFF
TRBJ2-7 | . | TRBD1 | 16 | TRBV7-9 | TGTGCCAGCAGCGAAGTGCAGGGGGTTTTAGGTTACGAGCAGTACTTC | CASSEVQGVLGYEQYF
TRBJ2-5 | few | . | 14 | TRBV19 | TGTGCCAGTAGTTTCCGGGGGTTCCAAGAGACCCAGTACTTC | CASSFRGFQETQYF
TRBJ2-7 | many | TRBD1 | 16 | TRBV6-6 | TGTGCCAGCAGTTACTCTTGGGACAGGGACTACTACGAGCAGTACTTC | CASSYSWDRDYYEQYF
TRBJ2-4 | many | . | 12 | TRBV24-1 | TGTGCCACCAGCGCCCGACTGGGCATTCAGTACTTC | CATSARLGIQYF
TRBJ1-1 | . | TRBD1 | 15 | TRBV18 | TGTGCCAGCTCACCGACAGGGGGCGGTTTGGCTGAAGCTTTCTTT | CASSPTGGGLAEAFF
TRBJ2-7 | few | . | 14 | TRBV10-3 | TGTGCCATCAGTGACTGGACTGAATACTACGAGCAGTACTTC | CAISDWTEYYEQYF
TRBJ2-1 | . | TRBD2 | 16 | TRBV15 | TGTGCCACCAGCAGAGGAGCGGGGGGAACCTACAATGAGCAGTTCTTC | CATSRGAGGTYNEQFF
TRBJ2-5 | few | TRBD2 | 15 | TRBV6-5 | TGTGCCAGCAGTGCTCCCAGCGGGGGACAAGAGACCCAGTACTTC | CASSAPSGGQETQYF
TRBJ2-2 | . | . | 15 | TRBV7-3 | TGTGCCAGCAGCCCTGCGCTGGGTTCCACCGGGGAGCTGTTTTTT | CASSPALGSTGELFF
TRBJ1-5 | few | TRBD1 | 12 | TRBV20-1 | TGCAGTGCTAGAACAGGGGATCAGCCCCAGCATTTT | CSARTGDQPQHF
TRBJ2-5 | few | TRBD2 | 18 | TRBV12-3/TRBV12-4 | TGTGCCAGCACCTTAAGCCGGGCTAGCGGGATCCTAGGGGAGACCCAGTACTTC | CASTLSRASGILGETQYF
TRBJ2-7 | . | . | 13 | TRBV4-3 | TGCGCCAGCAGCCACCGACTAGAAAGGGAGCAGTACTTC | CASSHRLEREQYF
TRBJ2-7 | few | TRBD1 | 16 | TRBV5-1 | TGCGCCAGCAGCGTCCGACAGGGAGATTGGAGCCACGAGCAGTACTTC | CASSVRQGDWSHEQYF
TRBJ2-3 | few | TRBD2 | 16 | TRBV5-1 | TGCGCCAGCAGCCCTCGGACTAGCGGGGGTGCAGATACGCAGTATTTT | CASSPRTSGGADTQYF
TRBJ2-3 | . | TRBD1 | 15 | TRBV7-2 | TGTGCCAGCAGCTTAGCGCCAGGGGGCGCGAATACGCAGTATTTT | CASSLAPGGANTQYF
TRBJ2-1 | few | . | 20 | TRBV11-2 | TGTGCCAGCAGCTTAGATTCATTCGGGGGCGGTGCTAGCTCCTACAATGAGCAGTTCTTC | CASSLDSFGGGASSYNEQFF
TRBJ2-7 | . | . | 14 | TRBV20-1 | TGCAGTGCTAGGAGGGGGGGACACGGCTACGAGCAGTACTTC | CSARRGGHGYEQYF
TRBJ2-1 | few | . | 14 | TRBV12-3/TRBV12-4 | TGTGCCAGCACCCCTGGGTTAGATAGCAATGAGCAGTTCTTC | CASTPGLDSNEQFF
TRBJ2-4 | few | . | 14 | TRBV30 | TGTGCCTGGAGTGTTAAGTTTTTCGGAAACATTCAGTACTTC | CAWSVKFFGNIQYF
TRBJ2-2 | few | . | 15 | TRBV20-1 | TGCAGTGCTAGAGGTCCTAGGCGAAACACCGGGGAGCTGTTTTTT | CSARGPRRNTGELFF
TRBJ2-1 | . | TRBD2 | 16 | TRBV7-6 | TGTGCCAGCAGCTTAGCCACTAGCGGGGGGCTAAATGAGCAGTTCTTC | CASSLATSGGLNEQFF
TRBJ2-3 | many | . | 14 | TRBV5-1 | TGCGCCAGCAGCGTGGTCAGGAGCACAGATACGCAGTATTTT | CASSVVRSTDTQYF
TRBJ1-4 | few | . | 14 | TRBV9 | TGTGCCAGCAGCGTAGCTTGGGGTAATGAAAAACTGTTTTTT | CASSVAWGNEKLFF
TRBJ2-5 | few | TRBD2 | 19 | TRBV5-1 | TGCGCCAGCAGCCGTGTTCTTAGCGGGGGGGCCGCTCCCCAAGAGACCCAGTACTTC | CASSRVLSGGAAPQETQYF
TRBJ1-5 | . | . | 14 | TRBV4-1 | TGCGCCAGCAGCCAAGATCCTAGCAATCAGCCCCAGCATTTT | CASSQDPSNQPQHF
TRBJ1-1 | many | . | 14 | TRBV7-6 | TGTGCCAGCAGCCCTCACTTGATCGACACTGAAGCTTTCTTT | CASSPHLIDTEAFF
TRBJ2-2 | few | TRBD1 | 15 | TRBV6-5 | TGTGCCAGCAGTACGGGACAGGGGAGTGCAGGGGAGCTGTTTTTT | CASSTGQGSAGELFF
TRBJ1-1 | few | . | 11 | TRBV20-1 | TGCAGTGCTATAGGGGGACTTGAAGCTTTCTTT | CSAIGGLEAFF
TRBJ2-3 | many | TRBD1 | 15 | TRBV5-4 | TGTGCCAGCAGCTCCGACAGGGTCGGGGCAGATACGCAGTATTTT | CASSSDRVGADTQYF
TRBJ2-7 | . | . | 13 | TRBV30 | TGTGCCTGGAGTATCGCCGGGACCTACGAGCAGTACTTC | CAWSIAGTYEQYF
TRBJ2-7 | few | TRBD2 | 16 | TRBV13 | TGTGCCAGCAGCTCCGGTCTAGCGGGGGGGACCTACGAGCAGTACTTC | CASSSGLAGGTYEQYF
TRBJ2-1 | . | TRBD2 | 14 | TRBV11-2 | TGTGCCAGCAGCCTAAGACTAGCGGGAGGGGAGCAGTTCTTC | CASSLRLAGGEQFF
TRBJ1-4 | . | . | 13 | TRBV6-2/TRBV6-3 | TGTGCCAGCAGTTACTCGGAGATTGAAAAACTGTTTTTT | CASSYSEIEKLFF
TRBJ2-7 | many | . | 15 | TRBV19 | TGTGCCAGTAGTAGAGGAGGGCGGGCTCCCTACGAGCAGTACTTC | CASSRGGRAPYEQYF
TRBJ2-5 | few | . | 13 | TRBV6-1 | TGTGCCAGCAGTGAATGGAATCAAGAGACCCAGTACTTC | CASSEWNQETQYF
TRBJ2-3 | once | . | 12 | TRBV3-1 | TGTGCCAGCAGCCACAGGGCAGATACGCAGTATTTT | CASSHRADTQYF
TRBJ2-2 | . | TRBD1 | 15 | TRBV12-3/TRBV12-4 | TGTGCCAGCAGCCGAGGACAGGTAGCCACCGGGGAGCTGTTTTTT | CASSRGQVATGELFF
TRBJ1-6 | . | TRBD1 | 15 | TRBV11-2 | TGTGCCAGCAGCTTAGTGGTTCAGGGGGATTCACCCCTCCACTTT | CASSLVVQGDSPLHF
TRBJ2-1 | . | TRBD1 | 14 | TRBV6-5 | TGTGCCAGCAGTTACTCGGGACAGGCCAATGAGCAGTTCTTC | CASSYSGQANEQFF
TRBJ2-7 | few | TRBD2 | 17 | TRBV7-6 | TGTGCCAGCAGCTTAGGTCCTAGCGGGAGGACTATCTACGAGCAGTACTTC | CASSLGPSGRTIYEQYF